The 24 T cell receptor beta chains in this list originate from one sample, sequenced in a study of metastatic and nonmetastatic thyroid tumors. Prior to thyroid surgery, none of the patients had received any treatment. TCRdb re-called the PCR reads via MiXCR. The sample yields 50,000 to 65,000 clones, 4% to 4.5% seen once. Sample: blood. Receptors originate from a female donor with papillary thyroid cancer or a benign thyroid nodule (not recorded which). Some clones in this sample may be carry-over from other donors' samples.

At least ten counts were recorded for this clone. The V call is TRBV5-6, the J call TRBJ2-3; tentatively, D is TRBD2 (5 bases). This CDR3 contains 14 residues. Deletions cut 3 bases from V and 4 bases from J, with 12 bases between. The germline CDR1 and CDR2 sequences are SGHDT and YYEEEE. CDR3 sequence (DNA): TGTGCCAGCAGCTCCCGTAAGGAGGCAGATACGCAGTATTTT. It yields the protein CASSSRKEADTQYF.

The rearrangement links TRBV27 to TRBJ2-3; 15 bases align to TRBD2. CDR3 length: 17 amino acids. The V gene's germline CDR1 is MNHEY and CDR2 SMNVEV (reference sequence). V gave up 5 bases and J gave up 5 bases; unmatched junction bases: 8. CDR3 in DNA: TGTGCCAGCAGTCCCGGACTAGCGGGAGGGGGAGTAGATACGCAGTATTTT. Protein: CASSPGLAGGGVDTQYF.

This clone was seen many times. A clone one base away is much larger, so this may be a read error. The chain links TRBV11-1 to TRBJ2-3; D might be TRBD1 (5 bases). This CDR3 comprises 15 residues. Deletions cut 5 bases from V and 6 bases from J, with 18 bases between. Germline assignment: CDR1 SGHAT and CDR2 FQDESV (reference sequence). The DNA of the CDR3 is TGTGCCAGCAGCCACCAGGACATCGGTAAGGATACGCAGTATTTT. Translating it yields CASSHQDIGKDTQYF.

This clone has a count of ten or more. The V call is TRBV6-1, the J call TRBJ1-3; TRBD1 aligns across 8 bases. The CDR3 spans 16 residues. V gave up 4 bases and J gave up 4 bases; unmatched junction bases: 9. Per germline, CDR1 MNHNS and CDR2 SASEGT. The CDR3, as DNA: TGTGCCAGCAGTGTTCGACAGGGGACGGAGGGAAACACCATATATTTT. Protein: CASSVRQGTEGNTIYF.

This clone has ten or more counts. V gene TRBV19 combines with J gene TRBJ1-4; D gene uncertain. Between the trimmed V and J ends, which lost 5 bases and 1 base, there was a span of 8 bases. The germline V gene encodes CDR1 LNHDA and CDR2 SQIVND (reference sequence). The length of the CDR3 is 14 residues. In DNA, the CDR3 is TGTGCCAGTAGTTCATACGGAACTAATGAAAAACTGTTTTTT. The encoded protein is CASSSYGTNEKLFF.

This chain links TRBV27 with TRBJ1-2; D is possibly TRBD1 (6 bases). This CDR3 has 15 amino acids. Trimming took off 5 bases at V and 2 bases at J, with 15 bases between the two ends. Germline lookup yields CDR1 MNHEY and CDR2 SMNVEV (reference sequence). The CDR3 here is CASSVGGYLNYGYTF. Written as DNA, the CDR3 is TGTGCCAGCAGTGTAGGGGGATACTTAAACTATGGCTACACCTTC.

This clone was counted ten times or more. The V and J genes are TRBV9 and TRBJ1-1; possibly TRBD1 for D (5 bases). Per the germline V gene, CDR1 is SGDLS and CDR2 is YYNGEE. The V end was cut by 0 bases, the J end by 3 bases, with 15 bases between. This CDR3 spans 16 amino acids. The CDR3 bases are TGTGCCAGCAGCGTAGCTCAGACAGAATCCCACACTGAAGCTTTCTTT. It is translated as CASSVAQTESHTEAFF.

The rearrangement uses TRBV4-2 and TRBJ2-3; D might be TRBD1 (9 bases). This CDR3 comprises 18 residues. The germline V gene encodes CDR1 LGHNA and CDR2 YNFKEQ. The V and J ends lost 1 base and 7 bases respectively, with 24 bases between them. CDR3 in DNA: TGTGCCAGCAGCCAAGGAATTTTTACAGGGGGCGGGAGGAATACGCAGTATTTT. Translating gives CASSQGIFTGGGRNTQYF.

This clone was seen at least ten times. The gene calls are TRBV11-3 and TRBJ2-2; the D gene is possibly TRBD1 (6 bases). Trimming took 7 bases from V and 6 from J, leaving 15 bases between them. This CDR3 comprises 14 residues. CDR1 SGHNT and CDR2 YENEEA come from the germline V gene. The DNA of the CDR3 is TGTGCCAGCATCACAAGTGAGGGGGCCGGGGAGCTGTTTTTT. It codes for CASITSEGAGELFF.

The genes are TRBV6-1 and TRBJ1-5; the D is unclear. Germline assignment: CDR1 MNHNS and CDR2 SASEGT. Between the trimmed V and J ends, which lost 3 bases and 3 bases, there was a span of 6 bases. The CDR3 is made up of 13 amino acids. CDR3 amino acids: CASSEGNNQPQHF. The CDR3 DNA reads TGTGCCAGCAGTGAGGGTAACAATCAGCCCCAGCATTTT.

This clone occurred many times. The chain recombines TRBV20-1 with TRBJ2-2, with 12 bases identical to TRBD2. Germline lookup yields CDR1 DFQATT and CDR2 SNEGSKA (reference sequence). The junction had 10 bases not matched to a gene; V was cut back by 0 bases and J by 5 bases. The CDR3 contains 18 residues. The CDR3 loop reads CSARDSASGRASTGELFF. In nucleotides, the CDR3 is TGCAGTGCTAGAGACTCAGCTAGCGGGAGGGCCTCGACCGGGGAGCTGTTTTTT.

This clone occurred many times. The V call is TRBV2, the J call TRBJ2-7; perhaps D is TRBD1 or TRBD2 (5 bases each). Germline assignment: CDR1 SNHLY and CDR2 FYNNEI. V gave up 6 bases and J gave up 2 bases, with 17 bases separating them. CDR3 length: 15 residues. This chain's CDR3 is CASSAGARPPYEQYF. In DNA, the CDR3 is TGTGCCAGCAGCGCCGGGGCCCGGCCACCCTACGAGCAGTACTTC.

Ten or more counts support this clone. CDR3: CAAGIPGLGALKQFF. The DNA of the CDR3 is TGTGCCGCAGGGATCCCGGGACTAGGGGCGTTAAAGCAGTTCTTC. V and J are TRBV12-3 or TRBV12-4 and TRBJ2-1; 8 nucleotides align to TRBD2. The CDR3 is 15 residues long. V trimming: 11 bases; J trimming: 11 bases; junction bases outside the gene matches: 20.

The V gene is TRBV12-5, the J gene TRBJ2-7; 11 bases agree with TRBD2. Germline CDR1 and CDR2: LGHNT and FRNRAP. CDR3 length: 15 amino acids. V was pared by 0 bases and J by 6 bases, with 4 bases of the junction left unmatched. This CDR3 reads CASGLVPLAGGEQYF. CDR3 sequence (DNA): TGTGCTAGTGGTTTGGTACCCCTAGCGGGAGGCGAGCAGTACTTC.

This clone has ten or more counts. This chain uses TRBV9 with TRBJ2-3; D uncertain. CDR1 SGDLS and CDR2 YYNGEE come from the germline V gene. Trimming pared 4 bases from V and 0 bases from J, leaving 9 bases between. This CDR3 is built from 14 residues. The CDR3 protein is CASSFSDSTDTQYF. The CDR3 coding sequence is TGTGCCAGCAGCTTTTCCGACAGCACAGATACGCAGTATTTT. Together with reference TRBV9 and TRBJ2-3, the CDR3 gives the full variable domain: DSGVTQTPKHLITATGQRVTLRCSPRSGDLSVYWYQQSLDQGLQFLIQYYNGEERAKGNILERFSAQQFPDLHSELNLSSLELGDSALYFCASSFSDSTDTQYFGPGTRLTVL.

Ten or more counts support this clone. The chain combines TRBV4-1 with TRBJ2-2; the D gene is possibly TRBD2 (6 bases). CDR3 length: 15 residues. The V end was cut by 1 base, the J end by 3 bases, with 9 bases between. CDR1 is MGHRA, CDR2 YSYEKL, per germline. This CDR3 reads CASSQGWGDTGELFF. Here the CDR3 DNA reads TGCGCCAGCAGCCAAGGCTGGGGGGACACCGGGGAGCTGTTTTTT.

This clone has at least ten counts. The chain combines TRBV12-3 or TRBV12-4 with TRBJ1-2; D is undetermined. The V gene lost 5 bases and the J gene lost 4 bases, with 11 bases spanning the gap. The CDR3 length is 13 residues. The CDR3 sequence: CASSARMAYGYTF. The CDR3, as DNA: TGTGCCAGCAGTGCCCGGATGGCCTATGGCTACACCTTC.

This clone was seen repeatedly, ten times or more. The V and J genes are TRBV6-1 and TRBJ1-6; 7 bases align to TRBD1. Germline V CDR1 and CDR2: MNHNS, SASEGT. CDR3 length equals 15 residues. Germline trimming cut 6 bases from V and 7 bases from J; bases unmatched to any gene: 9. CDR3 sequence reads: CASSPQQGWNSPLHF. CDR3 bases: TGTGCCAGCAGCCCTCAACAGGGGTGGAATTCACCCCTCCACTTT.

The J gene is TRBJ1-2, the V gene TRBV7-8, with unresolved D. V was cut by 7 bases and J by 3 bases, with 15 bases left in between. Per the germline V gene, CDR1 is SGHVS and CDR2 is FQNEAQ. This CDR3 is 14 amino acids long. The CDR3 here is CASNLESGYYGYTF. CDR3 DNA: TGTGCCAGCAACTTGGAGTCCGGTTACTATGGCTACACCTTC.

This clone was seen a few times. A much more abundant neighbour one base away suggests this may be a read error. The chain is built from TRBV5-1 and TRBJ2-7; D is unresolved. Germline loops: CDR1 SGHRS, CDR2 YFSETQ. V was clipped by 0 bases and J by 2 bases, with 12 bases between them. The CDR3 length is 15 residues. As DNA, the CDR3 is TGCGCCAGCAGCTTGGTTGCCCTAAGCCCCTACGAGCAGTACTTC. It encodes CASSLVALSPYEQYF.

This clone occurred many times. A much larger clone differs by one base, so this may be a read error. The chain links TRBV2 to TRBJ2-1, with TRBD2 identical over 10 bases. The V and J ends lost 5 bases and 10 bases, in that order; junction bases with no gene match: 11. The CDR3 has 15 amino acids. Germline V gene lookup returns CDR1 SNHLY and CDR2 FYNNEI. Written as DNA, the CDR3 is TGTGCCAGCAGTATGCTAGCGGGAGCTAGGGGGGAGCAGTTCTTC. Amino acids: CASSMLAGARGEQFF.

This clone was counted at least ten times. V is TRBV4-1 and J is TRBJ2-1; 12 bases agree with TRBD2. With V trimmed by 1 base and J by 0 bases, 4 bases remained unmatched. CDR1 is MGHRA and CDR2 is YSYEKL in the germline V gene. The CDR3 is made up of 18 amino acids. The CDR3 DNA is TGCGCCAGCAGCCAAGGGACTAGCGGGGTTAGCTCCTACAATGAGCAGTTCTTC. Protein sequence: CASSQGTSGVSSYNEQFF.

CDR3 coding DNA: TGCGCCAGCAGCTTGGAACAGGGGGCTGGAAACACCATATATTTT. Protein product: CASSLEQGAGNTIYF. This chain uses TRBV5-1 with TRBJ1-3, with 8 bases fitting TRBD1. Trimming at V came to 0 bases and at J to 2 bases, leaving 1 base not matched to a gene. CDR3 length: 15 residues. CDR1 and CDR2 from the germline V gene are SGHRS and YFSETQ.

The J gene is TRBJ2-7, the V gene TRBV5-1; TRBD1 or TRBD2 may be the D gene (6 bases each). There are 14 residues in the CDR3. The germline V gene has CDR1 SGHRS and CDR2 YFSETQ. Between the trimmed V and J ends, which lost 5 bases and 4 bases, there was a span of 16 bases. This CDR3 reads CASRRDTNGYEQYV. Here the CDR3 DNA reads TGCGCCAGCAGGCGGGACACTAACGGGTACGAGCAGTACGTC.